What follows is one TCR beta chain and its context. The specificity of this receptor is unknown. There are no base qualities to consult, and no much larger clone falls within one base. The library was prepared using 5' RACE. Reads for this sample came from an Illumina HiSeq 2500. A second PCR of roughly 7 to 12 cycles was run with a J-beta primer mix and a sample-barcoded 5' primer. A template-switch 5' adaptor carrying 12 random nucleotides introduced a unique molecular identifier onto each TCR beta cDNA molecule. At least 2.5 million CDR3-containing paired-end reads were obtained from each sample. All of the RNA was converted into first-strand cDNA using the Mint cDNA synthesis kit, with a TRBC-specific oligonucleotide serving as the primer. Following uracil-DNA glycosylase treatment, a first 18-cycle PCR with universal primers M1SS and BC2_uni_R was performed on all cDNA. The paper's data handling went like this. For normalization, 1 million high-quality reads were randomly selected from each sample, with every read carrying a distinct molecular identifier. Instead of being binned into consensus sequences, reads that shared molecular identifiers were thrown out. MiTCR, run with a Q25 quality threshold and the strictest error-elimination algorithm, handled CDR3 identification, clonotype clustering and error correction. A nonparametric unseen species model with Euler transformation was used to estimate lower-bound total TCR beta diversity. TCRdb reprocessed the public reads (quality trimming at Q25 with fastp, clone calling with MiXCR) and kept in-frame beta chains. CDR3 protein duplicates are merged, each entry listing the most common genes and DNA. The authors' filters were not applied to this entry. In all, the sample holds approximately 820,000 distinct CDR3 sequences, and around 45% of those were seen once. The top ten hold about 19% of the sample.

The roughly 38 donors, aged about 6 to 90 years, were systemically healthy Caucasian individuals from Russia. Around 10 milliliters of peripheral blood were drawn from each donor into EDTA-treated Vacutainer tubes. Ficoll-Paque density-gradient centrifugation was used to isolate PBMCs, with at least 6.5 million per sample. Trizol reagent was used to extract total RNA from the PBMCs, yielding at least 5.5 micrograms per sample. For every donor, flow cytometry on a PBMC aliquot measured the percentage of naive CD45RAhigh/CD27high T cells. This sample is part of a study of blood T cells in healthy people across ages (dated by TCRdb to between 2015 and 2017). Background for the entire study: In model experiments, template switching captured roughly one uniquely barcoded TCR beta cDNA molecule for every two T cells. The study measured age-related changes in TCR beta repertoire diversity using deep sequencing normalized with unique cDNA molecular identifiers. The donors were divided into four age groups: young (average around 16 years), middle-aged (approximately 41), aged (about 60) and long-lived (82). Donors of different ages were randomly distributed across sequencing lanes to avoid experimental bias. The study analyzed two additional independent replicas of 1 million unique cDNA reads from the same blood draw for two donors, one aged 18 to 30 and one aged 80 or older.

Spanning cysteine to phenylalanine, the CDR3 consists of 14 amino acids. Of the read, only the CDR3 DNA is kept; its 42 bases are in frame from base 1. V is shortened by 5 bases, J by 5 bases, and the region joining them spans 15 bases. General study outcomes and caveats: Total diversity estimates from one million sequenced T cells were considered lower bounds and underestimates. Compared with the aged group, the long-lived group had more naive CD4+ T cells, fewer expanded clones and increased TCR diversity, suggesting age selection. Since profiling was done on bulk unsorted PBMCs, naive and antigen-experienced compartments could not be conclusively compared. Because donor CMV infection status was unknown, age-related changes in expanded clonotypes were potentially confounded. Observed TCR beta diversity per million T cells fell roughly linearly with age, and a significant reduction was already apparent by age about 38. The percentage of naive T cells measured by flow cytometry correlated strongly with observed TCR beta diversity.

The clonotype was recovered from a man aged 60 to 75 in good health. The sequenced sample was blood. The V and J genes are TRBV12-3 or TRBV12-4 and TRBJ2-5; no D gene call is confident. The nucleotide sequence is given as TGTGCCAGCAGTGCCGCCCTTCAGGAGGAGACCCAGTACTTC. It encodes CASSAALQEETQYF.